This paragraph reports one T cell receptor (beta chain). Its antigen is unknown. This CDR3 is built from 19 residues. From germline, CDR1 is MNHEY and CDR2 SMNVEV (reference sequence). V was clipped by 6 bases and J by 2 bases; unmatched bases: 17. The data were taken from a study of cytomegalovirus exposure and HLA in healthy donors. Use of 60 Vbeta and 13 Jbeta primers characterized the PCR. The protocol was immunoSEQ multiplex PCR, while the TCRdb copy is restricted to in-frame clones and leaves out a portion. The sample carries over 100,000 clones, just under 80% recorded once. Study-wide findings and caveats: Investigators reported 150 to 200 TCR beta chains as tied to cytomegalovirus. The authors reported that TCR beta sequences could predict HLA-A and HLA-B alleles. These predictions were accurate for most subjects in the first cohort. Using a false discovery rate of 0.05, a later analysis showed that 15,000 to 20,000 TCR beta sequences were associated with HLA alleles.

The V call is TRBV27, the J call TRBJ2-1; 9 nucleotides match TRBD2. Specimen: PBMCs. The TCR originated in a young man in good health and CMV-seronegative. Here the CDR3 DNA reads TGTGCCAGCAGAAAGGACAAAGGGTGGGAGCGGGAGGCCTACAATGAGCAGTTCTTC. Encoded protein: CASRKDKGWEREAYNEQFF.